Sequencing of this TCR beta chain was carried out in a study of T-cell memory formation after mild COVID-19. About the research overall: Clusters of TCRs were largely donor specific.

Remarks on this clonotype: Its antigen is not identified.

Overall study results and limits: Unconfirmed was the SARS-CoV-2 specificity of second-wave clones that peaked on day 37. Shrinking CD4+ clones resided mostly in CM and EM, and CD8+ ones in EMRA.

Germline V gives CDR1 SGHNT, CDR2 YYREEE (reference sequence). Trimming took 3 bases from V and 1 from J, leaving 16 bases between them. The CDR3 runs to 16 residues. TCRdb fed the 5' RACE reads into MiXCR, producing one record per CDR3 protein. This sample has 150,000 to 200,000 distinct CDR3 sequences, with 14% found just once. This TCR came from an adult woman who had mild COVID-19 (a few samples of this study predate the infection). Cell type and time point are not known. The V call is TRBV5-4, the J call TRBJ1-1; D possibly corresponds to TRBD1 (6 bases). The sequencing input was PBMCs or a T cell subset sorted from them (not recorded which). In DNA form, the CDR3 reads TGTGCCAGCAGCTGGGGCGGGGGGCGGCGGAACACTGAAGCTTTCTTT. This sequence encodes CASSWGGGRRNTEAFF.